This entry concerns a single TCR beta chain. Its antigen remains unidentified. Per-base quality was not reported, and no clone a single base away is much larger than it. This sample was included in a study of blood T cell repertoires in COVID-19 (dated by TCRdb to 2020 to 2021). About the full investigation: The collaborator samples originated in the United States, Italy and Spain and spanned the acute and convalescent phases of COVID-19. The prospective study material was composed of cDNA or gDNA derived from T cells, B-cell-depleted T cells, or PBMCs. Deeply sampled blood TCRbeta repertoires from subjects exposed to, actively infected with, or recovered from COVID-19 were included in the dataset. A freely available public database, intended as a resource for researchers studying the immune response to SARS-CoV-2, is where the repertoires were released. Samples were obtained from the ongoing ImmuneRACE study (first 160 participants) and from over 1,000 subjects provided by 6 global collaborators. Sample metadata almost always included a de-identified subject ID, COVID-19 status, age in years and sex. Where available, HLA class I and class II types were taken from metadata supplied by the sample provider and were not determined by assay-based typing. On the study overall, not on this receptor specifically: The amount of clinical and demographic metadata varied by source and participant and was provided uncurated.

TCRbeta CDR3 regions were amplified from genomic DNA using the immunoSEQ Assay, a bias-controlled multiplex PCR. The study's processing was this. The number of nucleated cells in each sample was estimated from the amplification of reference gene primers within the assay. To quantify the absolute abundance of each unique TCRbeta CDR3 rearrangement, sequence reads were collapsed and filtered. Productive Simpson clonality was computed per sample as the square root of Simpson's diversity index over productive rearrangements. TCRdb took this table from immuneACCESS and kept in-frame rearrangements with V and J called. Such tables lack part of the clones; where checked against another copy, unresolved V genes explain under half of the gap, and the rest is unexplained. V, J and clone size are taken as reported in that table, and D and trimming were inferred from the DNA itself. The sample table records some 50,000 clones; about 89% of these occur just once. Approximately 5.9% of the sample is taken by the ten largest.

The collaborating institutions used their own protocols to collect whole blood in K2EDTA tubes. For TCRbeta analysis, collaborator samples were shipped as frozen whole blood, as isolated PBMCs, or as DNA extracted from either sample type. The junction shows trimming of 3 bases on V and 2 bases on J, plus 11 bases between the germline ends. The germline V gene (reference sequence) gives CDR1 as DFQATT and CDR2 as SNEGSKA. Including cysteine and phenylalanine, the CDR3 has 13 amino acids. Of all the DNA, just the CDR3 is kept, 39 bases in frame from base 1. Material for sequencing was peripheral blood. The sequence links TRBV20-1 to TRBJ2-7; the D gene is possibly TRBD1, with 5 bases matching. The clonotype originates from a man between 65 and 80 years old with active COVID-19. The sequenced DNA: TGCAGTGCTAGTCGTGACAGACCCTACGAGCAGTACTTC. Translation gives CSASRDRPYEQYF.